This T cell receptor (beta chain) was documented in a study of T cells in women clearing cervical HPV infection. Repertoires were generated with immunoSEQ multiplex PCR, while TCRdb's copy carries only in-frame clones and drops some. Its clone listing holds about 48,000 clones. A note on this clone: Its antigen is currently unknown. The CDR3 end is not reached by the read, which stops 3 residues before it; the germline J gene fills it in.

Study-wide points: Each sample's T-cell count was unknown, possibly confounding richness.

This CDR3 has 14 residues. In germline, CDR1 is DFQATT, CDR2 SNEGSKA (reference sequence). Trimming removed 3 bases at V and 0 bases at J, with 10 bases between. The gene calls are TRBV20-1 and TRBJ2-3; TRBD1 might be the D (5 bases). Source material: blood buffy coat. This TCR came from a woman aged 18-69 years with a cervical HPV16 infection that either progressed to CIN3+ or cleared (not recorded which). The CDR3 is CSASMTVSTDTQYF. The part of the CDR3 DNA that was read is TGCAGTGCTAGCATGACAGTTAGCACAGATACG.